This T cell receptor (beta chain) originates from a study of control samples from healthy donors and cancer patients. This clone was seen once. The assay was immunoSEQ multiplex PCR, and TCRdb's table has in-frame clones only and misses some. Among under 140,000 clones listed, approximately 90% were seen once. The CDR3 consists of 14 residues. V was pared by 8 bases and J by 8 bases, with 14 bases of the junction left unmatched. Germline V CDR1 and CDR2: MNHNY, SVGAGI (reference sequence). The rearrangement uses TRBV6-6 and TRBJ1-2; 7 bases match TRBD1. The receptor was isolated from a woman aged 60-75 years with lung cancer. Sequenced input: PBMCs. The CDR3 DNA reads as TGTGCCAGCGACCAAACGACAGGGCTCAACGGCTACACCTTC. Translation gives CASDQTTGLNGYTF.